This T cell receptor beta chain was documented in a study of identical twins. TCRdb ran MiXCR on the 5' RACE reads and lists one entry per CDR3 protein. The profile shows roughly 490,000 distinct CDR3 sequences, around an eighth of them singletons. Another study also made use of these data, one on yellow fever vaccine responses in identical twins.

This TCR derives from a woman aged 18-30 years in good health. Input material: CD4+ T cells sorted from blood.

As DNA, the CDR3 is TGTGCCACCAGCAGAGAAGCGACGGAAAAACTGTTTTTT. Encoded protein: CATSREATEKLFF. The chain links TRBV15 to TRBJ1-4; D remains unclear. This CDR3 is built from 13 residues. From germline, CDR1 is LNHNV and CDR2 YYDKDF (reference sequence). V shed 0 bases and J shed 8 bases, with 7 bases lying between them.